The T cell receptor (beta chain) under discussion was sequenced for a study of blood T cell repertoires in COVID-19. The wider study: Acute and convalescent COVID-19 specimens originated in the United States, Italy and Spain. The analysed material was cDNA or gDNA that came from T cells, B-cell-depleted T cells, or PBMCs.

The CDR3 runs 13 residues. V gave up 2 bases and J gave up 5 bases, with 11 bases separating them. CDR1 is SGHRS and CDR2 is YFSETQ in the germline V gene. Study processing details: The authors estimated nucleated cell counts from reference gene primer amplification. Sequencing was performed with immunoSEQ multiplex PCR; in TCRdb, only in-frame clones are kept and a portion is missing. V and J calls and clone size are copied from that table; D and trimming were computed from the DNA. The profile shows about 88,000 clones, around 90% of them singletons. Sequencing was done on a sample of peripheral blood. The rearrangement uses TRBV5-1 and TRBJ2-7; perhaps TRBD1 as D (5 bases). The receptor's source is an elderly man with acute or convalescent COVID-19. CDR3 region: CASSFQGGHEQYF. In nucleotides, the CDR3 is TGCGCCAGCAGCTTTCAGGGCGGCCACGAGCAGTACTTC.